This passage covers 10 T cell receptor beta chains from one sample sequenced in a study of CD8+CD57+ T cells in acquired aplastic anemia. Genomic DNA served as template for TCR beta VDJ and CDR3 profiling. MiXCR was run by TCRdb on the reads, yielding one entry per CDR3 protein. In the table there are about 420,000 distinct CDR3 sequences, under 80% of which are singletons. Sample: sorted CD4+, CD8+, or CD8+CD57+ T cells (not recorded which) from PBMCs. The source of these receptors is a human donor in good health, serving as a control.

In regard to this clonotype: A junction boundary mismatches the germline segment, possibly from a read error. This chain uses TRBV7-2 with TRBJ2-7; the D call may be TRBD1 or TRBD2 (5 bases each). CDR1 and CDR2 from the germline V gene are SGHTA and FQGNSA. The CDR3 has 14 residues. The CDR3 bases are TGTGCCAGCAGCTTACGAGGGACCTCTGGAAACACCATATTC. It codes for CASSLRGTSGNTIF.

The chain uses TRBV4-2 and TRBJ2-7; no clear D. CDR1 is LGHNA and CDR2 is YNFKEQ in the germline V gene. The CDR3 loop spans 13 amino acids. The V gene lost 3 bases and the J gene lost 7 bases, with 13 bases spanning the gap. The CDR3 DNA sequence: TGTGCCAGCAGCCACAGACCGGAAAGGGAGCAGTACTTC. This gives the protein CASSHRPEREQYF.

Comments on this clonotype: A much larger clone sits a single nucleotide away, making a read error possible. The chain links TRBV12-5 to TRBJ2-1, with TRBD2 matching over 12 bases. Germline V gene data show CDR1 as LGHNT and CDR2 as FRNRAP. This CDR3 has 16 amino acids. The CDR3 DNA sequence: TGTACTAGTGGTGCCCGACTAGCGGGGGAGTACAATGAGCAGTTCTTC. It specifies CTSGARLAGEYNEQFF.

Note on this clonotype: Possible read error: a much larger clone is one base away. The chain uses TRBV20-1 and TRBJ1-1, with TRBD1 matching over 8 bases. The trim removed 1 base at V and 5 bases at J, leaving 15 bases unmatched. The CDR3 contains 17 residues. The germline V gene encodes CDR1 DFQATT and CDR2 SNEGSKA (reference sequence). The CDR3 is CSARGLSGGQGGTEAFF. In DNA, the CDR3 is TGCAGTGCTAGAGGCCTCTCGGGCGGACAGGGAGGGACTGAAGCTTTCTTT.

In regard to this clonotype: A read error may produce the germline difference seen at one junction end. The chain employs TRBV7-2 and TRBJ1-6; no clear D. Germline V gene lookup returns CDR1 SGHTA and CDR2 FQGNSA. This CDR3 has 15 residues. CDR3 loop: CASSLDRALGSPLHF. CDR3 sequence (DNA): TGTGCCAGCAGCTTAGATCGGGCATTGGGTTCACCTCTCCACTTT.

V and J are TRBV20-1 and TRBJ2-5; no reliable D call. Germline V CDR1 and CDR2: DFQATT, SNEGSKA (reference sequence). This CDR3 contains 11 residues. V was clipped by 0 bases and J by 6 bases, with 5 bases between them. The CDR3 DNA follows: TGCAGTGCTAGAGATCGGAAGACCCAGTACTTC. Residues: CSARDRKTQYF.

The V call is TRBV5-5, the J call TRBJ2-1; weak D call: TRBD2 (5 bases). The length of the CDR3 is 15 residues. Germline CDR1 reads SGHKS; CDR2 reads YYEKEE (reference sequence). Trimming cost V 0 bases and J 8 bases, with 15 bases left between them. The CDR3 DNA reads TGTGCCAGCAGCTTGGATGCCAGCGGAATCGATGAGCAGTTCTTC. Translating it yields CASSLDASGIDEQFF.

This clonotype was observed many times. The rearrangement joins TRBV7-9 to TRBJ1-3, with 10 bases matching TRBD1. Germline lookup yields CDR1 SEHNR and CDR2 FQNEAQ (reference sequence). The CDR3 consists of 18 residues. With V trimmed by 1 base and J by 4 bases, 10 bases remained unmatched. The CDR3, as DNA: TGTGCCAGCAGCTTAGGAGGGACAGGGGCAAGTAGCGGAAACACCATATATTTT. Translated, it gives CASSLGGTGASSGNTIYF.

Turning to this clonotype: Germline and junction disagree at one end, which may indicate a read error. The J gene is TRBJ1-4, the V gene TRBV5-5; D is ambiguous. The V gene's germline CDR1 is SGHKS and CDR2 YYEKEE (reference sequence). The CDR3 contains 14 residues. CDR3 residues: CASSNNQANEKLFF. CDR3 bases: TGCGCCAGCAGCAATAATCAGGCCAATGAAAAACTGTTTTTT.

The chain uses TRBV5-1 and TRBJ1-2; tentatively, D is TRBD1 (5 bases). Trimming shortened V by 1 base and J by 8 bases, and 15 bases separated the two germline ends. This CDR3 has 14 amino acids. CDR1 SGHRS and CDR2 YFSETQ come from the germline V gene. DNA of the CDR3: TGCGCCAGCAGCTTGAAGGCAGGGCGGGAAGGCTACACCTTC. It specifies CASSLKAGREGYTF.